This section outlines one TCR beta chain sequence together with its context. Its antigen remains unidentified. The data are from a study of T cells after yellow fever vaccination. CDR1 and CDR2 (germline): LGHNT, FRNRAP. The CDR3 contains 13 residues. Trimming removed 6 bases from V and 4 bases from J, with 12 bases in between. General study findings and limits: FACS-sorted repertoires could harbor abundant contaminating bulk-population clonotypes. Most primary-vaccination clones reappeared after the booster (about 97% CD4, 75% to 90% CD8).

A single record per CDR3 protein comes from TCRdb applying MiXCR to the 5' RACE reads. The sample includes a few hundred thousand distinct CDR3 sequences, roughly 17% of them seen just once. The chain links TRBV12-5 to TRBJ1-1; D gene ambiguous. This receptor was obtained from a man aged 18-30 years who received the YFV17D yellow fever vaccine. Sequencing used PBMCs, obtained 4 to 5 days after the first yellow fever vaccination. The CDR3 protein is CASGAKEGTEAFF. The CDR3 region has the DNA TGTGCTAGTGGAGCAAAAGAGGGCACTGAAGCTTTCTTT.